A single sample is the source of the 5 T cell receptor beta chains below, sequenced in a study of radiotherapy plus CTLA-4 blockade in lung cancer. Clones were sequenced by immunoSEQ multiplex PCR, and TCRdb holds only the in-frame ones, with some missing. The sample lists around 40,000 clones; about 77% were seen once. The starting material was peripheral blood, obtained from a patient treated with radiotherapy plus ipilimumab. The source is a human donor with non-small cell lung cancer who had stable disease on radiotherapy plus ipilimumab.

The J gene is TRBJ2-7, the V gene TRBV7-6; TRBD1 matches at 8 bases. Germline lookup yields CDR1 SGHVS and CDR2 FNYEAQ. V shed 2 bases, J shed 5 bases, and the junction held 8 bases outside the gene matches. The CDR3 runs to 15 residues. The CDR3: CASSLSTDRVHEQYF. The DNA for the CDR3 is TGTGCCAGCAGCTTAAGCACGGACAGGGTCCACGAGCAGTACTTC. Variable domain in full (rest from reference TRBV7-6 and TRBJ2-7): GAGVSQSPRYKVTKRGQDVALRCDPISGHVSLYWYRQALGQGPEFLTYFNYEAQQDKSGLPNDRFSAERPEGSISTLTIQRTEQRDSAMYRCASSLSTDRVHEQYFGPGTRLTVT.

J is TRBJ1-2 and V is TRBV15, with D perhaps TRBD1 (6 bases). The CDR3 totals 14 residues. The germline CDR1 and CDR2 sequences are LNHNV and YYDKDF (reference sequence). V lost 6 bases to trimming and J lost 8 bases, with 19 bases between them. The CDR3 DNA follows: TGTGCCACCAGGCCCACAGGGCGCCTCGGCGGCTACACCTTC. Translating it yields CATRPTGRLGGYTF.

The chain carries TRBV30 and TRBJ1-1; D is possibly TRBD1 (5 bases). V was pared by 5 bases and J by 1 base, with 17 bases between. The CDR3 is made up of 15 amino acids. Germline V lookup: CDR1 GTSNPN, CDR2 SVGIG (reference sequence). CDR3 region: CAWDPWQGENTEAFF. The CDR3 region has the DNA TGTGCCTGGGACCCTTGGCAGGGCGAGAACACTGAAGCTTTCTTT.

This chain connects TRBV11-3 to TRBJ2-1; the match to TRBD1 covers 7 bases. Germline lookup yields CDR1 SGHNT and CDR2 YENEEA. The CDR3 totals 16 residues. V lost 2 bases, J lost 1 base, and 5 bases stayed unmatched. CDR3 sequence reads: CASSLLGGRSYNEQFF. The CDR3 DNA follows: TGTGCCAGCAGCTTACTAGGGGGCCGATCCTACAATGAGCAGTTCTTC.

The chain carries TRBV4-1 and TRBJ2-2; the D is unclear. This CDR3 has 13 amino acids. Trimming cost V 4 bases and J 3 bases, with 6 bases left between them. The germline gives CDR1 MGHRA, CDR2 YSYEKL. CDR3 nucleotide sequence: TGCGCCAGCAGCCCCCGGGACACCGGGGAGCTGTTTTTT. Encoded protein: CASSPRDTGELFF.